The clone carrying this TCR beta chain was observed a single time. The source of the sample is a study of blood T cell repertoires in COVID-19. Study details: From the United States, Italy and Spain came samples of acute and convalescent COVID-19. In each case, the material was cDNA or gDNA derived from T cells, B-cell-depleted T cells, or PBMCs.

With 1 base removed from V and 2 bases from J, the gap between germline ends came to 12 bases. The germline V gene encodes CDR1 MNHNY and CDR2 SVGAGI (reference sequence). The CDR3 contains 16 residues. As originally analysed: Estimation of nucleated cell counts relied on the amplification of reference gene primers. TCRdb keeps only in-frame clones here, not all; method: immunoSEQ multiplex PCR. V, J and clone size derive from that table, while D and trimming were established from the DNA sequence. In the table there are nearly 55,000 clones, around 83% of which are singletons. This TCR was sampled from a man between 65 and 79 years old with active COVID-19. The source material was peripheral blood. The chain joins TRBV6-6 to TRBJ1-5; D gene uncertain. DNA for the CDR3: TGTGCCAGCAGTTACTTCCTTCGGAGGGGCAATCAGCCCCAGCATTTT. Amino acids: CASSYFLRRGNQPQHF.